The clone carrying this T cell receptor (beta chain) was seen more than once but under ten times. Its cognate antigen is unknown. This same CDR3 is encoded by further DNA sequences in the sample. Every isolated RNA sample was fully reverse transcribed, so sequencing captured expressed TCRB transcripts. The data were produced by immunoSEQ multiplex PCR, yet TCRdb's version contains in-frame clones alone and is incomplete. The sample holds under 200,000 clones; approximately 9% are singletons and the top ten take more than 0.45%. The CDR3 has 14 residues. V lost 0 bases to trimming and J lost 3 bases, with 8 bases between them. Per germline, CDR1 KGHSH and CDR2 LQKENI. The sample originates from a study of beta chain features in type 1 diabetes. Overall study: The study examined about 100 million sorted cells across all samples.

Findings and limits, study-wide: Naive, central memory and Treg TCRB repertoires seemed to resemble each other more closely in patients than they did in healthy donors. Patients with Type 1 diabetes showed moderately but significantly shorter TCRB CDR3s in all four CD4+ subsets. There were fewer insertions and more deletions at the VDJ junctions of type 1 diabetes patients.

The receptor comes from a woman under 30 with type 1 diabetes. The rearrangement joins TRBV18 to TRBJ1-1; tentatively, D is TRBD1 (5 bases). The sequencing input was central memory CD4+ T cells from blood. The CDR3 is CASSPPGGYTEAFF. For the CDR3, the DNA is TGTGCCAGCTCACCACCGGGGGGATACACTGAAGCTTTCTTT.